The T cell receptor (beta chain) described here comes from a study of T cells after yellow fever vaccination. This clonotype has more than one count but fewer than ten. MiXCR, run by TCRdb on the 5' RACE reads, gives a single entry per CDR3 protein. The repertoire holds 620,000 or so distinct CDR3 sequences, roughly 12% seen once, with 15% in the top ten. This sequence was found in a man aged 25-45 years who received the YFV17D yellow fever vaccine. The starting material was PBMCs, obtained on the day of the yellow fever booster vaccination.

CDR3 bases: TGCAGTGCCTTGACTTGGCAATCCCAATATGAGCAGTTCTTC. Translation gives CSALTWQSQYEQFF. The chain is built from TRBV20-1 and TRBJ2-1; D remains unclear. CDR1 DFQATT and CDR2 SNEGSKA come from the germline V gene (reference sequence). The germline V and J ends were trimmed by 6 bases and 8 bases, with 20 bases remaining between them. The CDR3 spans 14 residues.